This paragraph reports one T cell receptor (beta chain). It lacks a known antigen. One base away there is no much larger clone; base qualities are not given. Via the germline V gene, CDR1 is MNHNS and CDR2 SASEGT. V loses 11 bases, J loses 8 bases, and the germline ends lie 12 bases apart. From the cysteine through the phenylalanine, the CDR3 covers 11 amino acids. Only CDR3 DNA remains: 33 bases, in frame from the first base. This sample was included in a study of blood T cells in healthy people across ages (dated by TCRdb to the mid-2010s). For context, the study as a whole: In model experiments, roughly one uniquely barcoded TCR beta cDNA molecule per two T cells was captured by template switching. The donors were split into four age groups: young (average 16 years), middle-aged (roughly 40), aged (more than 55) and long-lived (under 90). The study measured age-related changes in TCR beta repertoire diversity using deep sequencing normalized with unique cDNA molecular identifiers. To avoid experimental bias, donors of different ages were distributed randomly across sequencing lanes. For two donors (one aged 18 to 29 and one aged 80 or older), the study analyzed two additional independent replicas of 1 million unique cDNA reads from the same blood draw.

The approximately 41 donors, aged roughly 6 to 100 years, were systemically healthy Caucasian individuals from Russia. Approximately 9.7 milliliters of peripheral blood were drawn from each donor into EDTA-treated Vacutainer tubes. Ficoll-Paque density-gradient centrifugation was used to isolate PBMCs, with at least 6 million per sample. Total RNA was extracted from PBMCs with Trizol reagent, with at least 6 micrograms obtained per sample. For every donor, flow cytometry on a PBMC aliquot measured the percentage of naive CD45RAhigh/CD27high T cells. The study at large found these results: Because the CMV infection status of the donors was unknown, age-related changes in expanded clonotypes may potentially have been confounded. The percentage of naive T cells measured by flow cytometry correlated strongly with observed TCR beta diversity. Estimates of total diversity based on one million sequenced T cells were considered lower bounds and underestimates. Since profiling was done on bulk unsorted PBMCs, naive and antigen-experienced compartments could not be conclusively compared. As age increased, observed TCR beta diversity per million T cells dropped in a roughly linear way, and a significant reduction was already evident by age around 41. The long-lived group showed more naive CD4+ T cells, fewer expanded clones and increased TCR diversity than the aged group, suggesting age selection.

The receptor library was made with 5' RACE. The instrument was an Illumina HiSeq 2500. A second roughly 7 to 11 cycle PCR used a sample-barcoded 5' primer and a J-beta primer mix. Each TCR beta cDNA molecule received a unique molecular identifier from a template-switch 5' adaptor carrying 12 random nucleotides. Each sample yielded at least 3 million CDR3-containing paired-end reads. All of the RNA was converted into first-strand cDNA using the Mint cDNA synthesis kit, with a TRBC-specific oligonucleotide serving as the primer. Following uracil-DNA glycosylase treatment, all cDNA underwent a first 18-cycle PCR with the universal primers M1SS and BC2_uni_R. On the authors' methods: Normalization of each sample was performed by random selection of 1 million high-quality reads, each carrying a distinct molecular identifier. Reads with shared molecular identifiers were discarded instead of being binned into consensus sequences. MiTCR, with a Q25 quality threshold and the strictest error-elimination algorithm, was used for CDR3 identification, clonotype clustering and error correction. A nonparametric unseen species model with Euler transformation was used to estimate lower-bound total TCR beta diversity. Through fastp at Q25 and MiXCR, TCRdb rebuilt clones from the public reads, retaining in-frame beta chains. Entries that share a CDR3 protein sequence are merged under the most common genes and DNA. The V and J calls were determined by TCRdb, not by the authors. For this sample there are some 860,000 distinct CDR3 sequences; about 61% appear just once. The biggest ten clones account for roughly 25% of the sample.

Sequencing input: blood. The receptor's source is a man aged 35-49 years in good health. This chain is built from TRBV6-1 and TRBJ2-2; no confident D gene assignment can be made. The DNA sequence is as follows: TGTGCCGCCTCGGAGTGGGGGGAGCTGTTTTTT. The translation is CAASEWGELFF.